The 23 T cell receptor beta chains below come from one sample, sequenced in a study of shared clonotypes between healthy human individuals (dated by TCRdb to the early 2020s). The library was obtained by the immunoSEQ multiplex PCR assay. The table comes from immuneACCESS by way of TCRdb, which keeps in-frame sequences with V and J called. Part of the clones is missing from these tables; in studies checked, under half for an unresolved V gene and the rest for unknown reasons. Across this sample there are about 1.5 million clones, with 96% seen only once. The top ten constitute roughly 1.1% of the sample. Material: naive CD4+ T cells sorted from blood. In the paper's terms, the cell subset or site label means: CD45RA+ positively selected. The receptors were sampled from a young man in good health.

The chain links TRBV27 to TRBJ1-4; TRBD1 is a possible D gene (6 bases). This CDR3 spans 18 amino acids. CDR1 is MNHEY, CDR2 SMNVEV, per germline (reference sequence). Trimming took 5 bases from V and 0 from J, leaving 19 bases between them. The CDR3 region is CASSPTGWGAATNEKLFF. The CDR3 DNA reads TGTGCCAGCAGTCCAACGGGCTGGGGGGCTGCAACTAATGAAAAACTGTTTTTT. Using reference TRBV27 and TRBJ1-4 for the parts outside the CDR3, the full variable domain is EAQVTQNPRYLITVTGKKLTVTCSQNMNHEYMSWYRQDPGLGLRQIYYSMNVEVTDKGDVPEGYKVSRKEKRNFPLILESPSPNQTSLYFCASSPTGWGAATNEKLFFGSGTQLSVL.

The chain joins TRBV5-1 to TRBJ2-1, with TRBD1 matching 8 bases. There are 13 residues in the CDR3. V shed 1 base, J shed 10 bases, and the junction held 4 bases outside the gene matches. The germline V gene has CDR1 SGHRS and CDR2 YFSETQ. As DNA, the CDR3 is TGCGCCAGCAGCTTGCAGGGGGCGCAGGAGCAGTTCTTC. Amino acids: CASSLQGAQEQFF. Using reference TRBV5-1 and TRBJ2-1 for the parts outside the CDR3, the full variable domain is KAGVTQTPRYLIKTRGQQVTLSCSPISGHRSVSWYQQTPGQGLQFLFEYFSETQRNKGNFPGRFSGRQFSNSRSEMNVSTLELGDSALYLCASSLQGAQEQFFGPGTRLTVL.

The rearrangement uses TRBV29-1 and TRBJ1-4, with D perhaps TRBD1 (5 bases). Trimming removed 7 bases from V and 7 bases from J, with 13 bases in between. CDR3 length: 12 residues. From germline, CDR1 is SQVTM and CDR2 ANQGSEA. The CDR3 spells CSGRQGGEKLFF. CDR3 DNA sequence: TGCAGCGGACGGCAGGGAGGTGAAAAACTGTTTTTT.

The chain joins TRBV28 to TRBJ1-1; D is possibly TRBD1 (5 bases). The V gene lost 5 bases and the J gene lost 11 bases, with 24 bases spanning the gap. CDR1 MDHEN and CDR2 SYDVKM come from the germline V gene. The CDR3 covers 15 residues. This CDR3 reads CASSTPGGFLVKAFF. Written as DNA, the CDR3 is TGTGCCAGCAGTACCCCGGGGGGGTTCCTCGTGAAGGCTTTCTTT. Looking up the rest from reference TRBV28 and TRBJ1-1 gives the full variable domain: DVKVTQSSRYLVKRTGEKVFLECVQDMDHENMFWYRQDPGLGLRLIYFSYDVKMKEKGDIPEGYSVSREKKERFSLILESASTNQTSMYLCASSTPGGFLVKAFFGQGTRLTVV.

This chain links TRBV6-5 with TRBJ1-5; D is possibly TRBD1 (5 bases). The V gene's germline CDR1 is MNHEY and CDR2 SVGAGI. The CDR3 spans 13 residues. The V end was cut by 4 bases, the J end by 8 bases, with 12 bases between. For the CDR3, the DNA is TGTGCCAGCAGTTTCTCCGGGGGAGAGCCCCAGCATTTT. Protein product: CASSFSGGEPQHF.

The chain links TRBV28 to TRBJ2-1; D is perhaps TRBD2 (6 bases). The CDR3 covers 16 residues. Germline V gene lookup returns CDR1 MDHEN and CDR2 SYDVKM. Trimming removed 6 bases at V and 8 bases at J, with 23 bases between. The CDR3 protein is CASSSLTGLLGDEQFF. In DNA, the CDR3 is TGTGCCAGCAGCTCCCTGACCGGACTATTGGGCGATGAGCAGTTCTTC.

The V and J genes are TRBV9 and TRBJ2-7; TRBD2 might be the D (7 bases). The V end was cut by 4 bases, the J end by 3 bases, with 17 bases between. The germline gives CDR1 SGDLS, CDR2 YYNGEE. The CDR3 sequence is 15 residues long. The CDR3 DNA reads as TGTGCCAGCAGCCCTGGGGGGGCGGTGGGCTACGAGCAGTACTTC. It codes for CASSPGGAVGYEQYF.

CDR3: CASSPLPISNTGELFF. CDR3 in DNA: TGTGCCAGCTCACCCCTCCCCATTTCGAACACCGGGGAGCTGTTTTTT. The chain employs TRBV18 and TRBJ2-2; D not certain. The germline V gene has CDR1 KGHSH and CDR2 LQKENI. With 3 bases removed from V and 0 bases from J, the gap between germline ends came to 11 bases. This CDR3 contains 16 residues.

The chain uses TRBV9 and TRBJ1-1; 8 positions match TRBD1. The CDR3 sequence is 15 residues long. The V gene end was trimmed by 4 bases and the J gene end by 1 base; junction bases not matched to a gene: 6. CDR1 is SGDLS, CDR2 YYNGEE, per germline. The CDR3, as DNA: TGTGCCAGCAGCACGACCGGGACAGGGAACACTGAAGCTTTCTTT. It yields the protein CASSTTGTGNTEAFF.

This clone was recorded only once. The chain employs TRBV28 and TRBJ2-5; TRBD1 might be the D (6 bases). The CDR3 is 14 amino acids. Germline V gene sequence: CDR1 MDHEN, CDR2 SYDVKM. V lost 3 bases and J 6 bases, leaving 14 bases between the germline ends. CDR3 coding DNA: TGTGCCAGCAGTTTGACAGGCACCGTGAAGACCCAGTACTTC. Encoded protein: CASSLTGTVKTQYF. Full variable domain (missing parts from reference TRBV28 and TRBJ2-5): DVKVTQSSRYLVKRTGEKVFLECVQDMDHENMFWYRQDPGLGLRLIYFSYDVKMKEKGDIPEGYSVSREKKERFSLILESASTNQTSMYLCASSLTGTVKTQYFGPGTRLLVL.

This chain uses TRBV5-1 with TRBJ2-1; unclear D gene. V dropped 0 bases and J dropped 6 bases, with 7 bases sitting between them. Germline-derived CDR1 and CDR2 are SGHRS and YFSETQ. CDR3 length: 13 residues. The CDR3 loop reads CASSLDLINEQFF. The CDR3 bases are TGCGCCAGCAGCTTGGATCTAATCAATGAGCAGTTCTTC.

The gene calls are TRBV6-5 and TRBJ2-7; 7 nucleotides agree with TRBD1. J was trimmed by 6 bases and V by 2 bases; bases with no gene match: 10. This CDR3 spans 15 amino acids. CDR1 and CDR2 (germline): MNHEY, SVGAGI. CDR3 in DNA: TGTGCCAGCAGTTACGGTCGGACAGGTCAGGGCGAGCAGTACTTC. This gives the protein CASSYGRTGQGEQYF.

V usage is TRBV29-1 and J usage is TRBJ2-1; 9 nucleotides match TRBD2. V lost 2 bases and J lost 0; bases outside the gene matches: 17. From germline, CDR1 is SQVTM and CDR2 ANQGSEA. This CDR3 spans 20 amino acids. In nucleotides, the CDR3 is TGCAGCGTTGAAAGGGTAGGGCTAGCGGGACTAAAGAGCTCCTACAATGAGCAGTTCTTC. As protein: CSVERVGLAGLKSSYNEQFF.

This chain joins TRBV5-1 and TRBJ2-1; the D call may be TRBD1 or TRBD2 (7 bases each). V gave up 4 bases and J gave up 8 bases, with 19 bases separating them. Germline assignment: CDR1 SGHRS and CDR2 YFSETQ. This CDR3 spans 15 amino acids. The CDR3 loop is CASSQGYRGGDEQFF. For the CDR3, the DNA is TGCGCCAGCAGCCAGGGTTACAGGGGAGGGGATGAGCAGTTCTTC.

V usage is TRBV9 and J usage is TRBJ2-7; 14 bases align to TRBD2. Trimming at V came to 4 bases and at J to 6 bases, leaving 6 bases not matched to a gene. The CDR3 extends over 15 amino acids. Germline V gene sequence: CDR1 SGDLS, CDR2 YYNGEE. The CDR3 DNA sequence: TGTGCCAGCAGCTGGGGACTAGCGGGAGAAGGCGAGCAGTACTTC. This translates into CASSWGLAGEGEQYF.

The chain links TRBV5-6 to TRBJ1-1, with 8 bases aligning to TRBD1. This CDR3 comprises 13 residues. Germline loops: CDR1 SGHDT, CDR2 YYEEEE. V lost 0 bases and J lost 8; bases outside the gene matches: 3. The CDR3 DNA is TGTGCCAGCAGCTTGGGAGGGACAGGAGAAGCTTTCTTT. As protein: CASSLGGTGEAFF.

J is TRBJ2-5 and V is TRBV10-2; 7 bases match TRBD1. This CDR3 is 17 amino acids long. Germline V gene lookup returns CDR1 WSHSY and CDR2 SAAADI. Trimming at V came to 3 bases and at J to 5 bases, leaving 15 bases not matched to a gene. The DNA for the CDR3 is TGCGCCAGCAGTGAACTGAGGGGGCGCGGGTACGGGGAGACCCAGTACTTC. It yields the protein CASSELRGRGYGETQYF.

The chain recombines TRBV29-1 with TRBJ1-4; TRBD1 agrees at 7 bases. With V trimmed by 6 bases and J by 4 bases, 8 bases remained unmatched. Germline CDR1 SQVTM, CDR2 ANQGSEA. The CDR3 totals 14 residues. The CDR3 protein is CSVAKTGLNEKLFF. CDR3 sequence (DNA): TGCAGCGTGGCCAAGACAGGGCTTAATGAAAAACTGTTTTTT.

This chain connects TRBV19 to TRBJ2-7, with TRBD2 matching 13 bases. Germline V gene sequence: CDR1 LNHDA, CDR2 SQIVND (reference sequence). Trimming removed 1 base from V and 6 bases from J; junction bases left unmatched: 9. This CDR3 region has 17 residues. The CDR3, as DNA: TGTGCCAGTAGTATAGTGGGTACCGGGACTAGCGGGGTCGAGCAGTACTTC. As protein: CASSIVGTGTSGVEQYF.

This clone was seen a single time. The rearrangement uses TRBV13 and TRBJ1-3; no firm D call. V dropped 5 bases and J dropped 0 bases, with 17 bases sitting between them. This CDR3 is built from 17 residues. From germline, CDR1 is PRHDT and CDR2 FYEKMQ (reference sequence). The CDR3, as DNA: TGTGCCAGCAGCGATATGAATAACGGCTACTCTGGAAACACCATATATTTT. Translation: CASSDMNNGYSGNTIYF.

The chain uses TRBV2 and TRBJ2-7, with a possible D match to TRBD1 (7 bases). V lost 2 bases and J lost 2, with 10 bases in between. The CDR3 is 14 amino acids. Per the germline V gene, CDR1 is SNHLY and CDR2 is FYNNEI. This CDR3 reads CASSEQGGTYEQYF. Here the CDR3 DNA reads TGTGCCAGCAGTGAACAGGGGGGAACCTACGAGCAGTACTTC.

The CDR3 bases are TGTGCCAGTAGTGTTGCCTCTGGAAACACCATATATTTT. Amino acids: CASSVASGNTIYF. This chain joins TRBV19 and TRBJ1-3; D remains unclear. The V and J ends lost 5 bases and 0 bases respectively, with 5 bases between them. Germline V gene lookup returns CDR1 LNHDA and CDR2 SQIVND (reference sequence). CDR3 length: 13 amino acids.

There are a few counts of this clone. This chain joins TRBV6-5 and TRBJ2-7; 9 positions agree with TRBD1. This CDR3 has 14 amino acids. J lost 0 bases, V lost 6 bases, and 3 bases had no gene match. Germline lookup yields CDR1 MNHEY and CDR2 SVGAGI. This CDR3 reads CASSGTGTSYEQYF. The CDR3 DNA reads TGTGCCAGCAGCGGGACAGGGACCTCCTACGAGCAGTACTTC.